The sequence of this T cell receptor beta chain was determined in a study of CD8 T cell repertoires and HIV-1 epitope variants. This clone has a handful of counts. Its antigen is as yet unknown. Study-level results: Most of the nine antigen-specific clonotypes appeared cross-reactive to autologous or escape variants.

Profiled with immunoSEQ multiplex PCR; TCRdb holds only in-frame clones, not every one. The data show more than 4,000 clones, about two thirds seen once. The receptor's source is a male donor with HIV. The source material was cultured CD8+ T cells derived from PBMCs.

DNA for the CDR3: TGTGCCAGCAGTGCCCAGGGAGGGACCGGGGAGCTGTTTTTT. The encoded protein is CASSAQGGTGELFF. This chain joins TRBV6-5 and TRBJ2-2; TRBD2 matches at 7 bases. Looked up from germline, CDR1 is MNHEY and CDR2 is SVGAGI. V shed 5 bases, J shed 5 bases, and the junction held 5 bases outside the gene matches. The CDR3 covers 14 residues.